This entry describes one T cell receptor (beta chain). This sample was taken from a study of T-cell memory formation after mild COVID-19. Each CDR3 protein is one row after TCRdb ran MiXCR on the 5' RACE reads. The data show 300,000 to 400,000 distinct CDR3 sequences, roughly 14% seen once. This sequence originates from a man between 18 and 35 years old who had mild COVID-19 (a few samples of this study predate the infection). Cell type and time point are not known. The specimen sequenced was PBMCs or a T cell subset sorted from them (not recorded which).

CDR3 loop: CASSTPGVNYGYTF. DNA for the CDR3: TGTGCCAGCAGTACTCCGGGCGTTAACTATGGCTACACCTTC. The V gene is TRBV6-2 or TRBV6-3, the J gene TRBJ1-2; D call uncertain. The CDR3 totals 14 residues. Germline V gene data show CDR1 as MNHEY and CDR2 as SVGEGT. V was pared by 5 bases and J by 1 base, with 11 bases between.